One and the same sample provided the 26 T cell receptor beta chains below, sequenced in a study of shared clonotypes between healthy human individuals. Assay: immunoSEQ multiplex PCR; the TCRdb copy retains only in-frame clones and omits some. Seen here are about 2 million clones, about 95% observed once, and the top ten hold approximately 1.2%. CD45RO negativity and positive selection for CCR7 defined naive CD8 cells, a population that excluded terminally differentiated effector memory CD45RA+ cells. The sequencing sample was made of naive CD8+ T cells sorted from blood. These receptors came from a man aged 18 to 35 in good health.

V and J are TRBV9 and TRBJ2-7, with D perhaps TRBD2 (6 bases). The CDR3 extends over 15 amino acids. Germline CDR1 SGDLS, CDR2 YYNGEE. V lost 4 bases, J lost 0 bases, and 14 bases lay in between. The chain's CDR3 is CASSSSAGDSYEQYF. CDR3 sequence (DNA): TGTGCCAGCAGCTCCTCAGCGGGCGACTCCTACGAGCAGTACTTC.

The sample holds one count of this clone. The J gene is TRBJ2-7, the V gene TRBV9, with 7 bases lining up with TRBD2. The CDR3 is made up of 16 amino acids. Germline loops: CDR1 SGDLS, CDR2 YYNGEE. V lost 0 bases to trimming and J lost 0 bases; unmatched junction nucleotides: 6. Written as DNA, the CDR3 is TGTGCCAGCAGCGTAGAAAGCGGGGTGAGCTCCTACGAGCAGTACTTC. Residues: CASSVESGVSSYEQYF.

V usage is TRBV28 and J usage is TRBJ1-2, with no clear D. Trimming shortened V by 5 bases and J by 6 bases, and 19 bases separated the two germline ends. The germline gives CDR1 MDHEN, CDR2 SYDVKM. The CDR3 consists of 15 residues. The CDR3 DNA follows: TGTGCCAGCAGTCCACCCTTACCCCTAGGCGATGGCTACACCTTC. It translates to CASSPPLPLGDGYTF.

This clone has just one count. This rearrangement joins TRBV5-8 to TRBJ1-1; no reliable D call. Trimming removed 7 bases from V and 6 bases from J, with 4 bases in between. Germline CDR1 is SGHTS and CDR2 is YDEGEE. The CDR3 sequence is 9 residues long. CDR3 DNA sequence: TGTGCCAGCTGGGCTGAAGCTTTCTTT. Translation gives CASWAEAFF.

The chain is built from TRBV7-6 and TRBJ1-6; possible D gene TRBD1, 5 bases. This CDR3 contains 16 residues. CDR1 and CDR2 (germline): SGHVS, FNYEAQ. The ends were cut back, 3 bases at V and 2 bases at J, with 11 bases in the middle. CDR3 in DNA: TGTGCCAGCAGCTTGGATTTGGGGGCCTATAATTCACCCCTCCACTTT. It yields the protein CASSLDLGAYNSPLHF.

This chain links TRBV11-2 with TRBJ1-6; D is ambiguous. The CDR3 has 14 residues. The V gene's germline CDR1 is SGHAT and CDR2 FQNNGV. Trimming shortened V by 0 bases and J by 6 bases, and 6 bases separated the two germline ends. The CDR3 nucleotides read TGTGCCAGCAGCTTAGAGGCGGGTAATTCACCCCTCCACTTT. It yields the protein CASSLEAGNSPLHF.

The chain carries TRBV19 and TRBJ1-1; possibly TRBD1 for D (5 bases). V lost 3 bases and J 11 bases, leaving 19 bases between the germline ends. This CDR3 spans 14 amino acids. The germline gives CDR1 LNHDA, CDR2 SQIVND (reference sequence). Here the CDR3 DNA reads TGTGCCAGTAGTATCTCCGGGACTGCTGTGAGTGCTTTCTTT. Amino acids: CASSISGTAVSAFF.

This rearrangement joins TRBV9 to TRBJ1-1; TRBD1 aligns across 10 bases. The V gene's germline CDR1 is SGDLS and CDR2 YYNGEE. There are 18 residues in the CDR3. J lost 4 bases, V lost 4 bases, and 16 bases had no gene match. The CDR3: CASSFPDRGQVRGTEAFF. CDR3 DNA: TGTGCCAGCAGCTTCCCTGACAGGGGGCAAGTTAGGGGCACTGAAGCTTTCTTT. Using reference TRBV9 and TRBJ1-1 for the parts outside the CDR3, the full variable domain is DSGVTQTPKHLITATGQRVTLRCSPRSGDLSVYWYQQSLDQGLQFLIQYYNGEERAKGNILERFSAQQFPDLHSELNLSSLELGDSALYFCASSFPDRGQVRGTEAFFGQGTRLTVV.

With respect to this clone: Different DNA sequences within this sample yield the same CDR3. The chain is built from TRBV4-3 and TRBJ2-7, with 15 bases identical to TRBD2. This CDR3 comprises 15 residues. From germline, CDR1 is LGHNA and CDR2 YSLEER. V lost 4 bases and J lost 4; bases outside the gene matches: 2. This chain's CDR3 is CASSPGLAGGYEQYF. CDR3 nucleotides: TGCGCCAGCAGCCCGGGACTAGCGGGGGGTTACGAGCAGTACTTC.

V is TRBV13 and J is TRBJ2-1, with 11 bases identical to TRBD2. V gave up 5 bases and J gave up 7 bases; unmatched junction bases: 7. Germline lookup yields CDR1 PRHDT and CDR2 FYEKMQ (reference sequence). The CDR3 runs to 15 residues. CDR3 sequence (DNA): TGTGCCAGCAGCCTCACTAGCGGGAGTAGGAATGAGCAGTTCTTC. Translated, it gives CASSLTSGSRNEQFF.

The chain combines TRBV27 with TRBJ2-7; 7 bases align to TRBD1. Germline V gene data show CDR1 as MNHEY and CDR2 as SMNVEV (reference sequence). The CDR3 runs 15 residues. V gave up 6 bases and J gave up 0 bases; unmatched junction bases: 8. CDR3 in amino acids: CASRPTGVPSYEQYF. CDR3 sequence (DNA): TGTGCCAGCAGGCCAACAGGGGTCCCCTCCTACGAGCAGTACTTC.

This chain joins TRBV27 and TRBJ2-7, with a tentative D call TRBD1 (6 bases). The ends were cut back, 4 bases at V and 0 bases at J, with 13 bases in the middle. The CDR3 has 15 residues. CDR1 is MNHEY and CDR2 is SMNVEV in the germline V gene (reference sequence). This CDR3 reads CASSSGQLSSYEQYF. CDR3 bases: TGTGCCAGCAGTTCAGGACAGTTAAGCTCCTACGAGCAGTACTTC.

V usage is TRBV7-9 and J usage is TRBJ2-1; the match to TRBD2 covers 7 bases. Germline loops: CDR1 SEHNR, CDR2 FQNEAQ (reference sequence). V gave up 7 bases and J gave up 6 bases; unmatched junction bases: 15. The CDR3 contains 16 residues. The CDR3: CASMLLAVQGLNEQFF. CDR3 DNA: TGTGCCAGCATGCTTCTAGCGGTCCAGGGCCTCAATGAGCAGTTCTTC.

This clone has only a few counts. V gene TRBV4-1 combines with J gene TRBJ1-6; no firm D call. The length of the CDR3 is 13 residues. The germline V gene has CDR1 MGHRA and CDR2 YSYEKL. Trimming shortened V by 3 bases and J by 6 bases, and 6 bases separated the two germline ends. The CDR3, as DNA: TGCGCCAGCAGCCATCCACTTAATTCACCCCTCCACTTT. Encoded protein: CASSHPLNSPLHF.

On this clone itself: Different DNA sequences within this sample yield the same CDR3. This sequence joins TRBV13 and TRBJ2-3; TRBD2 agrees at 10 bases. With 5 bases clipped from V and 3 bases from J, the junction kept 5 bases outside the gene matches. The germline V gene has CDR1 PRHDT and CDR2 FYEKMQ (reference sequence). The CDR3 has 15 residues. The CDR3 DNA sequence: TGTGCCAGCAGCCCGCGGACTAGCGGAACAGATACGCAGTATTTT. It codes for CASSPRTSGTDTQYF.

V is TRBV27 and J is TRBJ1-4; D is possibly TRBD1 (6 bases). This CDR3 is built from 14 residues. Germline assignment: CDR1 MNHEY and CDR2 SMNVEV (reference sequence). Trimming left V 7 bases short and J 8 bases short, with 17 bases between. For the CDR3, the DNA is TGTGCCAGCACCACGACTGGGGGGGCAGAAAAACTGTTTTTT. As protein: CASTTTGGAEKLFF.

The chain links TRBV7-8 to TRBJ2-7; TRBD1 aligns across 7 bases. After removal of 0 bases from V and 2 bases from J, the junction contained 4 bases not matched to a gene. The CDR3 runs 15 residues. Germline V gene lookup returns CDR1 SGHVS and CDR2 FQNEAQ. The CDR3 reads CASSLATGPPYEQYF. CDR3 bases: TGTGCCAGCAGCTTAGCGACAGGGCCACCCTACGAGCAGTACTTC.

V gene TRBV7-9 combines with J gene TRBJ2-7; D not certain. The germline V and J ends were trimmed by 4 bases and 3 bases, with 7 bases remaining between them. Germline-derived CDR1 and CDR2 are SEHNR and FQNEAQ (reference sequence). This CDR3 is 12 amino acids long. The DNA for the CDR3 is TGTGCCAGCAGCTCATACTTCTACGAGCAGTACTTC. Residues: CASSSYFYEQYF.

The genes are TRBV21-1 and TRBJ1-2. TRBV21-1 is listed as a pseudogene. CDR3 size: 14 residues. CDR3 sequence reads: CASSKVPPNYGYTF. CDR3 DNA: TGTGCCAGCAGCAAAGTCCCACCTAACTATGGCTACACCTTC.

Concerning this clone itself: Other DNA sequences of this sample code for an identical CDR3. This chain connects TRBV2 to TRBJ2-1; 7 nucleotides match TRBD1. J was trimmed by 0 bases and V by 8 bases; bases with no gene match: 1. Germline V gene data show CDR1 as SNHLY and CDR2 as FYNNEI. The CDR3 has 13 amino acids. CDR3 nucleotide sequence: TGTGCCAGCCGGGACAGCTCCTACAATGAGCAGTTCTTC. It is translated as CASRDSSYNEQFF.

V usage is TRBV7-9 and J usage is TRBJ2-1, with 8 positions matching TRBD1. Germline V gene lookup returns CDR1 SEHNR and CDR2 FQNEAQ (reference sequence). Trimming cost V 6 bases and J 6 bases; bases outside gene matches: 10. The CDR3 consists of 15 residues. In DNA form, the CDR3 reads TGTGCCAGCAGTCAGAATAGGGACAGGCCCAATGAGCAGTTCTTC. Residues: CASSQNRDRPNEQFF. The full variable domain, with the rest looked up from reference TRBV7-9 and TRBJ2-1, is DTGVSQNPRHKITKRGQNVTFRCDPISEHNRLYWYRQTLGQGPEFLTYFQNEAQLEKSRLLSDRFSAERPKGSFSTLEIQRTEQGDSAMYLCASSQNRDRPNEQFFGPGTRLTVL.

This rearrangement joins TRBV27 to TRBJ2-5; no clear D gene. The CDR3 runs 16 residues. CDR1 and CDR2 (germline): MNHEY, SMNVEV (reference sequence). Deletions cut 3 bases from V and 0 bases from J, with 14 bases between. The CDR3 DNA reads as TGTGCCAGCAGTTTCATCGGACCCACGTACCAAGAGACCCAGTACTTC. Residues: CASSFIGPTYQETQYF.

This clone was detected once. The chain combines TRBV6-6 with TRBJ2-1; 13 bases match TRBD2. V trimming: 4 bases; J trimming: 10 bases; junction bases outside the gene matches: 10. CDR3 length: 16 amino acids. Germline V lookup: CDR1 MNHNY, CDR2 SVGAGI (reference sequence). The CDR3 here is CASSFGLAGEEEEQFF. The CDR3 DNA follows: TGTGCCAGCAGTTTCGGACTAGCGGGAGAAGAGGAGGAGCAGTTCTTC.

The V call is TRBV6-4, the J call TRBJ2-3, with 7 bases lining up with TRBD2. The CDR3 spans 16 residues. The germline V gene encodes CDR1 MRHNA and CDR2 SNTAGT. V dropped 5 bases and J dropped 1; count of bases not matched to a gene: 9. The CDR3 nucleotides read TGTGCCAGCAGTACTCGAGCGGGGTTGGGCACAGATACGCAGTATTTT. Translating gives CASSTRAGLGTDTQYF.

The count of this clone is one. This chain connects TRBV6-5 to TRBJ2-1, with 9 bases matching TRBD2. The CDR3 is 15 residues long. V trimming: 3 bases; J trimming: 7 bases; junction bases outside the gene matches: 7. The germline gives CDR1 MNHEY, CDR2 SVGAGI. CDR3 amino acids: CASSYLLAGQNEQFF. Here the CDR3 DNA reads TGTGCCAGCAGTTATTTGCTAGCGGGACAGAATGAGCAGTTCTTC.

This clone was seen just once. V usage is TRBV7-9 and J usage is TRBJ2-1, with TRBD2 identical over 7 bases. Germline CDR1 and CDR2: SEHNR and FQNEAQ (reference sequence). Unmatched junction bases numbered 12, after V lost 5 bases and J lost 8 bases. This CDR3 has 15 amino acids. CDR3 in amino acids: CASSPTVAREYEQFF. The DNA for the CDR3 is TGTGCCAGCAGCCCAACGGTCGCGCGGGAGTATGAGCAGTTCTTC. Filled out from reference TRBV7-9 and TRBJ2-1, the complete variable domain reads DTGVSQNPRHKITKRGQNVTFRCDPISEHNRLYWYRQTLGQGPEFLTYFQNEAQLEKSRLLSDRFSAERPKGSFSTLEIQRTEQGDSAMYLCASSPTVAREYEQFFGPGTRLTVL.